These T cell receptor beta chains were read from a single sample in a study of T cells in Graves' hyperthyroidism and ophthalmopathy. TCRdb reprocessed the multiplex PCR reads with MiXCR, giving one entry per CDR3 protein. The sample consists of roughly 580,000 distinct CDR3 sequences, more than 45% of them appearing once. The sequenced sample was peripheral blood or thyroid tissue (not recorded which). These TCRs come from a woman aged 18-29 years with Graves' hyperthyroidism. CDR3s include the opening cysteine and the closing phenylalanine or tryptophan. Fields, in order: D gene, J gene, V gene, clone size, CDR3 DNA, CDR3 protein. D genes are given only for firm matches. Clone size, where shown, is once, few, many, or a class for clones that have expanded.

TRBD1 TRBJ1-2 TRBV2 many TGTGCCAGCAGTGACTCGGGACAGGACTATGGCTACACCTTC CASSDSGQDYGYTF
TRBD1 TRBJ1-6 TRBV10-3 . TGTGCCACCCAGGGACAGGGGAATTCACCCCTCCACTTT CATQGQGNSPLHF
. TRBJ2-7 TRBV7-9 many TGTGCCAGCAGTCTCAAGTACGAGCAGTACTTC CASSLKYEQYF
. TRBJ1-2 TRBV29-1 many TGCAGCGTTGTAGTAACAGGGCTCCATGGCTACACCTTC CSVVVTGLHGYTF
. TRBJ2-1 TRBV25-1 . TGTGCCAGCAGTGGCTCCGGGGACAATGAGCAGTTCTTC CASSGSGDNEQFF
TRBD2 TRBJ2-5 TRBV7-8 . TGTGCCAGCAGCTTAACTAGCGGAGAAGGGGGAGAGACCCAGTACTTC CASSLTSGEGGETQYF
. TRBJ2-2 TRBV7-2 . TGTGCCAGCAGCTTCGTATTCGGGGAGCTGTTTTTT CASSFVFGELFF
. TRBJ1-5 TRBV19 . TGTGCCAGTAGTATACCCGACAGGAGTAATCAGCCCCAGCATTTT CASSIPDRSNQPQHF
TRBD1 TRBJ1-2 TRBV11-2 . TGTGCCAGCAGCCTCTCCGGGACAGGGAACTATGGCTACACCTTC CASSLSGTGNYGYTF
. TRBJ1-1 TRBV9 . TGTGCCAGCAGCGTAGGGGTAACAGTTACATGGACTGAAGCTTTCTTT CASSVGVTVTWTEAFF
. TRBJ1-5 TRBV12-3/TRBV12-4 many TGTGCCAGCAGCTTGTATAGCAATCAGCCCCAGCATTTT CASSLYSNQPQHF
TRBD2 TRBJ2-2 TRBV29-1 many TGCAGCGCTGGGACTAGCGGCGGCGGGGAGCTGTTTTTT CSAGTSGGGELFF
. TRBJ1-1 TRBV7-9 . TGTGCCAGCACCGAGACACCGAACACTGGAGCTTTCTTT CASTETPNTGAFF
TRBD1 TRBJ1-6 TRBV25-1 . TGTGCCAGCAGTGCCATTGGGACAGGGAGGAATTCACCCCTCCACTTT CASSAIGTGRNSPLHF
. TRBJ1-5 TRBV2 . TGTGCCAGCAGTTTAAGGTTGGCAGTAAATCAGCCCCAGCATTTT CASSLRLAVNQPQHF
. TRBJ2-2 TRBV11-1 few TGTGCCAGCAGCCCCCAACTTGGGCAGACCGGGGAGCTGTTTTTT CASSPQLGQTGELFF